The clone carrying this TCR beta chain was seen many times. Its target is unknown. Germline V gene data show CDR1 as SGHTA and CDR2 as FQGTGA. CDR3 length equals 15 residues. Trimming removed 5 bases at V and 1 base at J, with 14 bases between. This record comes from a study of T-cell reconstitution after alpha-beta-depleted transplantation in children. Findings of the study overall: A year post-transplant, T-cell counts and diversity derived mostly from newly produced T cells. Reports say that about two months after transplant, the alpha-beta T cells came out of several hundred graft clones that had expanded.

Unique molecular identifiers were built into the TCRbeta library. In TCRdb, the PCR reads were re-called with MiXCR into one record per CDR3 protein. This repertoire shows 200,000 to 250,000 distinct CDR3 sequences, around 7.8% found once; its top ten account for approximately 6%. The input for sequencing was PBMCs, mostly from graft donor cells, taken 180 days after TCRalphabeta/CD19-depleted stem cell transplant. The sequence was collected from a male patient younger than 18 who had a stem cell transplant for acute lymphoblastic leukemia, so the T cells may come from the graft donor. The gene calls are TRBV7-3 and TRBJ1-2; D is possibly TRBD1 (6 bases). Here the CDR3 reads CASSPEGGSNYGYTF. DNA of the CDR3: TGTGCCAGCAGCCCAGAGGGGGGCAGTAACTATGGCTACACCTTC.